This is a list of T cell receptor beta chains from one sample in a study of Ad26.COV2.S vaccination and SARS-CoV-2 variants. Only in-frame clones appear in the TCRdb table, and some are missing; sequencing was by immunoSEQ multiplex PCR. The table has about 400,000 clones, approximately 91% seen once; the top ten hold approximately 1.9%. The sequenced sample was peripheral blood, obtained in a trial of Ad26.COV2.S vaccine versus placebo. The receptors were sampled from a person between 18 and 65 years old who received the Ad26.COV2.S COVID-19 vaccine or a placebo. The CDR3 runs from the conserved cysteine through the conserved F or W. D genes are given only for firm matches. Clone sizes are given selectively: once, few, many, or a class where the clone is expanded.

CDR3 protein: CASSRSGSNNEQFF
CDR3 DNA: TGTGCCAGCAGCCGTAGCGGGTCGAACAATGAGCAGTTCTTC
V gene: TRBV4-2
J gene: TRBJ2-1
clone size: NA
D gene: TRBD2

CDR3 protein: CASSSTGVGQPQHF
CDR3 DNA: TGTGCCAGCAGCTCCACAGGGGTAGGACAGCCCCAGCATTTT
V gene: TRBV6-6
J gene: TRBJ1-5
clone size: few
D gene: TRBD1

CDR3 protein: CATSRDSGANVLTF
CDR3 DNA: TGTGCCACCAGCAGAGATTCTGGGGCCAACGTCCTGACTTTC
V gene: TRBV15
J gene: TRBJ2-6
clone size: few
D gene: NA

CDR3 protein: CAWSARMNTEAFF
CDR3 DNA: TGTGCCTGGAGCGCCCGTATGAACACTGAAGCTTTCTTT
V gene: TRBV30
J gene: TRBJ1-1
clone size: NA
D gene: NA

CDR3 protein: CASSPFGLADYEQYF
CDR3 DNA: TGTGCCAGCAGCCCGTTCGGGCTAGCGGACTACGAGCAGTACTTC
V gene: TRBV7-2
J gene: TRBJ2-7
clone size: few
D gene: TRBD2

CDR3 protein: CASSQEGQGLANEQFF
CDR3 DNA: TGCGCCAGCAGCCAAGAGGGCCAGGGCCTTGCAAATGAGCAGTTCTTC
V gene: TRBV4-1
J gene: TRBJ2-1
clone size: once
D gene: NA

CDR3 protein: CASSIDVAGGSYNEQFF
CDR3 DNA: TGTGCCAGTAGTATAGACGTAGCGGGAGGCTCCTACAATGAGCAGTTCTTC
V gene: TRBV19
J gene: TRBJ2-1
clone size: NA
D gene: TRBD2

CDR3 protein: CASSLTVSEAFF
CDR3 DNA: TGTGCCAGCAGCCTAACGGTCTCTGAAGCTTTCTTT
V gene: TRBV11-3
J gene: TRBJ1-1
clone size: NA
D gene: NA

CDR3 protein: CASSLGLTSVVTDTQYF
CDR3 DNA: TGTGCCAGCAGCTTGGGGTTGACTAGCGTAGTAACAGATACGCAGTATTTT
V gene: TRBV7-2
J gene: TRBJ2-3
clone size: NA
D gene: TRBD2

CDR3 protein: CAIKEDGGAASGYTF
CDR3 DNA: TGTGCCATCAAAGAAGACGGCGGGGCAGCTTCTGGCTACACCTTC
V gene: TRBV10-3
J gene: TRBJ1-2
clone size: NA
D gene: NA